Below are 18 T cell receptor beta chains sequenced from a single sample in a study of cytotoxic CD8 clonotypes in ibrutinib-treated CLL. Assay used: immunoSEQ multiplex PCR; TCRdb lists only in-frame clones, some missing. The sample contains about 200,000 clones, 72% of which appear only once. The source material was PBMCs, sampled after 24 months of ibrutinib treatment. These TCRs come from a human donor with chronic lymphocytic leukemia.

The chain is built from TRBV6-1 and TRBJ1-4, with TRBD1 identical over 8 bases. Germline assignment: CDR1 MNHNS and CDR2 SASEGT. The CDR3 is 15 residues long. V lost 5 bases, J lost 7 bases, and 9 bases stayed unmatched. The CDR3 bases are TGTGCCAGCAGTCGTATCGACAGGGGCGGTGAAAAACTGTTTTTT. This sequence encodes CASSRIDRGGEKLFF.

The CDR3 DNA is TGTGCCAGCAGTCAAGTACAGGGGCGGTTTCCCTACGAGCAGTACTTC. This gives the protein CASSQVQGRFPYEQYF. The chain combines TRBV28 with TRBJ2-7; 7 bases match TRBD1. This CDR3 has 16 residues. Per germline, CDR1 MDHEN and CDR2 SYDVKM. J lost 2 bases, V lost 5 bases, and 12 bases had no gene match.

V and J are TRBV4-3 and TRBJ1-5, with a tentative D call TRBD1 (6 bases). Trimming stripped 1 base from V and 8 bases from J, with 9 bases between. CDR3 length: 13 residues. Germline CDR1 reads LGHNA; CDR2 reads YSLEER. The CDR3 coding sequence is TGCGCCAGCAGCCAAGTCAGGGGAAAGCCCCAGCATTTT. The encoded protein is CASSQVRGKPQHF.

The DNA of the CDR3 is TGTGCCAGCAGCCAAGACTCTTCATTGTCCACAGATACGCAGTATTTT. Translating gives CASSQDSSLSTDTQYF. The V gene is TRBV4-2, the J gene TRBJ2-3; D is unresolved. Germline CDR1 reads LGHNA; CDR2 reads YNFKEQ. Trimming removed 0 bases from V and 2 bases from J, with 12 bases in between. The CDR3 has 16 residues.

The genes are TRBV23-1 and TRBJ1-1; no clear D. TRBV23-1 is placed among ORFs of uncertain function. The CDR3 spans 14 residues. V lost 4 bases to trimming and J lost 0 bases, with 9 bases between them. In DNA form, the CDR3 reads TGCGCCAGCAGTCGAGCTACTTTGAACACTGAAGCTTTCTTT. This codes for CASSRATLNTEAFF.

CDR3 bases: TGTGCCAGCAGTAACACAGGCGTTCAGCCCCAGCATTTT. Translation: CASSNTGVQPQHF. V and J are TRBV2 and TRBJ1-5, with D perhaps matching TRBD1 (5 bases). V lost 5 bases and J 6 bases, leaving 11 bases between the germline ends. CDR1 and CDR2 (germline): SNHLY, FYNNEI. CDR3 length: 13 amino acids. Full variable domain (remainder filled in from reference TRBV2 and TRBJ1-5): EPEVTQTPSHQVTQMGQEVILRCVPISNHLYFYWYRQILGQKVEFLVSFYNNEISEKSEIFDDQFSVERPDGSNFTLKIRSTKLEDSAMYFCASSNTGVQPQHFGDGTRLSIL.

In its sample, this clone was seen once. The chain carries TRBV29-1 and TRBJ2-4, with 7 bases aligning to TRBD1. CDR3 length: 12 amino acids. Germline lookup yields CDR1 SQVTM and CDR2 ANQGSEA. After removal of 8 bases from V and 3 bases from J, the junction contained 4 bases not matched to a gene. In nucleotides, the CDR3 is TGCAGCTCCCGGGACAGCAAAAACATTCAGTACTTC. Residues: CSSRDSKNIQYF.

This clone was recorded only once. This chain links TRBV7-2 with TRBJ2-7, with D maybe TRBD1 (7 bases). Trimming removed 4 bases at V and 4 bases at J, with 26 bases between. The CDR3 is 18 residues long. In germline, CDR1 is SGHTA, CDR2 FQGNSA. The CDR3 DNA reads as TGTGCCAGCAGCTCCCCAGCTTTTGGGTCAGGGGGGCGGTACGAGCAGTACTTC. Its translation: CASSSPAFGSGGRYEQYF.

The chain uses TRBV5-6 and TRBJ2-5, with D perhaps being TRBD1 or TRBD2 (5 bases each). CDR3 length: 16 residues. The germline V gene encodes CDR1 SGHDT and CDR2 YYEEEE. V was trimmed by 0 bases and J by 2 bases, leaving 14 bases between them. The CDR3 here is CASSLVRRDLQETQYF. In nucleotides, the CDR3 is TGTGCCAGCAGCTTGGTCCGCAGGGACCTTCAAGAGACCCAGTACTTC.

The chain carries TRBV4-3 and TRBJ2-7; 10 nucleotides line up with TRBD2. The V gene end was trimmed by 6 bases and the J gene end by 3 bases; junction bases not matched to a gene: 5. The germline gives CDR1 LGHNA, CDR2 YSLEER. This CDR3 comprises 14 residues. The CDR3 DNA follows: TGCGCCAGCAGTTTCAGCGGGGGGGACTACGAGCAGTACTTC. It yields the protein CASSFSGGDYEQYF.

The chain links TRBV10-3 to TRBJ2-7; D remains ambiguous. V was trimmed by 7 bases and J by 1 base, leaving 11 bases between them. Germline-derived CDR1 and CDR2 are ENHRY and SYGVKD. The CDR3 totals 13 residues. The CDR3 loop is CAITHKDSYEQYF. The CDR3 bases are TGTGCCATCACTCATAAGGATTCCTACGAGCAGTACTTC.

The gene calls are TRBV28 and TRBJ1-2, with D uncertain. CDR3 length: 14 residues. Between the trimmed V and J ends, which lost 6 bases and 8 bases, there was a span of 19 bases. The germline V gene has CDR1 MDHEN and CDR2 SYDVKM. In DNA, the CDR3 is TGTGCCAGCAGCCCACCGGACCGGACGAGAGGCTACACCTTC. Translation: CASSPPDRTRGYTF.

The chain employs TRBV27 and TRBJ2-5; possibly TRBD1 for D (5 bases). CDR1 and CDR2 (germline): MNHEY, SMNVEV (reference sequence). The CDR3 is 15 amino acids. V gave up 0 bases and J gave up 1 base, with 9 bases separating them. This CDR3 is CASSLSYDSQETQYF. In DNA form, the CDR3 reads TGTGCCAGCAGTTTATCCTACGACAGCCAAGAGACCCAGTACTTC.

The chain couples TRBV27 to TRBJ2-1, with D unresolved. This CDR3 region has 14 residues. Looked up from germline, CDR1 is MNHEY and CDR2 is SMNVEV (reference sequence). V lost 7 bases, J lost 0 bases, and 10 bases lay in between. The CDR3 spells CASMGISSYNEQFF. In DNA, the CDR3 is TGTGCCAGCATGGGGATTAGCTCCTACAATGAGCAGTTCTTC.

The chain employs TRBV5-4 and TRBJ2-2; D gene uncertain. The CDR3 loop spans 14 amino acids. V dropped 5 bases and J dropped 3 bases, with 11 bases sitting between them. Germline-derived CDR1 and CDR2 are SGHNT and YYREEE (reference sequence). CDR3 sequence reads: CASRTPVDTGELFF. The CDR3 nucleotides read TGTGCCAGCAGGACCCCGGTGGACACCGGGGAGCTGTTTTTT.

This rearrangement joins TRBV7-2 to TRBJ1-1; a possible D gene is TRBD1 (6 bases). Trimming cost V 3 bases and J 4 bases, with 15 bases left between them. Looked up from germline, CDR1 is SGHTA and CDR2 is FQGNSA. CDR3 length: 15 amino acids. The CDR3 DNA is TGTGCCAGCAGCTTGGAAACAGGGTCTAGCACTGAAGCTTTCTTT. As protein: CASSLETGSSTEAFF.

V and J are TRBV30 and TRBJ1-2; no clear D gene. V was clipped by 5 bases and J by 1 base, with 14 bases between them. Per the germline V gene, CDR1 is GTSNPN and CDR2 is SVGIG (reference sequence). This CDR3 comprises 14 residues. The CDR3 nucleotides read TGTGCCTGGGATGGGGAAGCCGTTAACTATGGCTACACCTTC. Protein sequence: CAWDGEAVNYGYTF.

The gene calls are TRBV9 and TRBJ2-1, with TRBD2 matching over 8 bases. CDR1 and CDR2 (germline): SGDLS, YYNGEE. The V gene end was trimmed by 0 bases and the J gene end by 3 bases; junction bases not matched to a gene: 2. This CDR3 contains 15 residues. The CDR3 reads CASSVAGGFYNEQFF. CDR3 bases: TGTGCCAGCAGCGTAGCGGGAGGGTTCTACAATGAGCAGTTCTTC.